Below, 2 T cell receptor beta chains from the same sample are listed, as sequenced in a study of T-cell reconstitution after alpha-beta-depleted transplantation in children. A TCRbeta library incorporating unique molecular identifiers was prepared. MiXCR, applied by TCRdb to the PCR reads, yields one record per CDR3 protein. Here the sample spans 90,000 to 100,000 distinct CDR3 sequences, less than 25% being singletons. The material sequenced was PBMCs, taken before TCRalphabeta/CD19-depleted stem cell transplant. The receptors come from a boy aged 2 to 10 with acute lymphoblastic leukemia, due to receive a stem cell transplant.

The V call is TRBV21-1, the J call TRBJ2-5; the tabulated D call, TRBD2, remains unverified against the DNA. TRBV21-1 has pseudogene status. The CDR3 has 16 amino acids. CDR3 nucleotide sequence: TGTGCCAGCAGCAAAGAGGGAGTAGCGGGCCAAGAGACCCAGTACTTC. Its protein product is CASSKEGVAGQETQYF.

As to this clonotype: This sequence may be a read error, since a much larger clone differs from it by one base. As DNA, the CDR3 is TGCGCCAGCAGCTGGCTATCGGAGGGAAACAATGAGCAGTTCTTC. Protein: CASSWLSEGNNEQFF. V gene TRBV5-1 combines with J gene TRBJ2-1, with D maybe TRBD2 (6 bases). The germline V gene encodes CDR1 SGHRS and CDR2 YFSETQ. The CDR3 spans 15 residues. Trimming pared 3 bases from V and 5 bases from J, leaving 15 bases between.